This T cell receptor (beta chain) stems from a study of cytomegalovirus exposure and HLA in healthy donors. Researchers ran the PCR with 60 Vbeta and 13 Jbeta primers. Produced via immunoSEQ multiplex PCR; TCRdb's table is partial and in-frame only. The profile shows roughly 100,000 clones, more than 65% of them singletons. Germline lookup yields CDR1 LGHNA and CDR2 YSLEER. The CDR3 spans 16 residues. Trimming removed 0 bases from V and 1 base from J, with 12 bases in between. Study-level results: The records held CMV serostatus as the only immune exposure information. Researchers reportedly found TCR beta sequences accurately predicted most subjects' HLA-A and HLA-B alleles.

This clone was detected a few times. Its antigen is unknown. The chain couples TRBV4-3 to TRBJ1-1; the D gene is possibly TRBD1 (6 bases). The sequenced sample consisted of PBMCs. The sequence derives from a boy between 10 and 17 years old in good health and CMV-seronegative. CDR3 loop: CASSQDSGHPNTEAFF. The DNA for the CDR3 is TGCGCCAGCAGCCAAGATTCGGGACACCCGAACACTGAAGCTTTCTTT.